This T cell receptor (beta chain) was retrieved from a study of T cell responses to AZD1222 COVID-19 vaccine. Study-wide points: Targeting of unmutated variant regions was reportedly seen in nearly half of spike-specific TCRs. Spike-specific TCR breadth rose after two AZD1222 doses, and depth rose as well. Donors skewed white British and female; clonal diversity was possibly underestimated. Baseline testing showed seropositivity in only five to seven AZD1222 recipients.

Profiled with immunoSEQ multiplex PCR; TCRdb holds only in-frame clones, not every one. Found here are 180,000 or so clones, about 90% of them singletons; the top ten hold roughly 1.4%. Points on this clone: What it binds is not known.

This material consisted of peripheral blood, taken 28 days after the second AZD1222 dose. The TCR sequence derives from an adult who received the AZD1222 COVID-19 vaccine.

The CDR3 sequence: CASSLWGYNTEAFF. The DNA of the CDR3 is TGCGCCAGCAGCTTGTGGGGATACAACACTGAAGCTTTCTTT. The rearrangement links TRBV5-1 to TRBJ1-1, with D hard to call. The CDR3 sequence is 14 residues long. The ends were cut back, 1 base at V and 2 bases at J, with 9 bases in the middle. Germline V gives CDR1 SGHRS, CDR2 YFSETQ.